This is a list of T cell receptor beta chains from one sample in a study of OX40 agonist ivuxolimab in advanced cancers. Profiling relied on immunoSEQ multiplex PCR, and the TCRdb table lists in-frame clones only, not all of them. The sample lists about 20,000 clones, around 76% seen once, with 20% to 25% in the top ten. Sequencing used CD4+ or CD8+ T cells sorted from blood, obtained in a trial of the OX40 agonist ivuxolimab. The source of these receptors is an adult with an advanced solid tumor such as melanoma, head and neck, liver or kidney cancer. Each CDR3 is given with its conserved first and last residue. Fields, in order: V gene, J gene, CDR3 protein.

TRBV29-1,TRBJ2-1,CSVEGTGAYNEQFF
TRBV7-2,TRBJ2-7,CASSLASGLAGGLSYEQYF
TRBV11-3,TRBJ2-1,CASSLAFSGTYNEQFF
TRBV7-9,TRBJ1-1,CASSPRDGKTEAFF
TRBV29-1,TRBJ2-1,CSVEGRALHGRIDEQFF
TRBV20-1,TRBJ2-2,CSAGELFF
TRBV5-1,TRBJ1-4,CASSHDRMGDEKLFF
TRBV13,TRBJ1-1,CASSPEGRKNTEAFF
TRBV7-8,TRBJ2-3,CASSLSGSTDTQYF
TRBV28,TRBJ1-6,CASSLASSYNSPLHF